This TCR beta chain was identified during a study of T cell repertoires in cytomegalovirus infection. As concerns this clonotype: Its matching antigen is unknown.

From germline, CDR1 is LNHDA and CDR2 SQIVND (reference sequence). This CDR3 is 13 amino acids long. V lost 3 bases and J lost 7, with 10 bases in between. TCRdb reanalysed the reads using MiXCR and keeps one entry per CDR3 protein. This table holds around 540,000 distinct CDR3 sequences, roughly a third found once. Source: cultured PBMCs, taken from culture after CMV antigen stimulation. The chain carries TRBV19 and TRBJ2-1; D unclear. The receptor comes from a human donor in good health (CMV status not recorded). Some clones in this sample may be carry-over from other donors' samples. CDR3 amino acids: CASSIDLRNEQFF. In nucleotides, the CDR3 is TGTGCCAGTAGTATCGACCTACGGAATGAGCAGTTCTTC.